These T cell receptor beta chains were read from a single sample in a study of control samples from healthy donors and cancer patients. Method: immunoSEQ multiplex PCR; TCRdb's copy keeps in-frame clones and lacks some. This table holds roughly 100,000 clones, just over 90% found once. Sequencing was done on a sample of blood. The receptor source for this set is a woman aged 25 to 39 in good health. Both conserved end residues are part of each CDR3. The D gene is left open where the match is weak. Only some rows state a clone size, as once, few, many or a class for expanded clones.

V: TRBV6-1; J: TRBJ2-7; D: NA; size: NA; DNA: TGTGCCAGCAGTGCCCAGGGGCAGGAGCCCTCCTACGAGCAGTACTTC; CDR3: CASSAQGQEPSYEQYF
V: TRBV19; J: TRBJ1-5; D: NA; size: NA; DNA: TGTGCCAGTAGTATGAGCTCGGGACAATATAGCAATCAGCCCCAGCATTTT; CDR3: CASSMSSGQYSNQPQHF
V: TRBV11-2; J: TRBJ2-2; D: NA; size: NA; DNA: TGTGCCAGCAGTCACCGCCACCAGAACACCGGGGAGCTGTTTTTT; CDR3: CASSHRHQNTGELFF
V: TRBV19; J: TRBJ1-5; D: NA; size: NA; DNA: TGTGCCAGTAGTATAGACCCGTCAGGTTTTAATAGCAATCAGCCCCAGCATTTT; CDR3: CASSIDPSGFNSNQPQHF
V: TRBV30; J: TRBJ2-7; D: NA; size: few; DNA: TGCCCCTTCGCCCCCGGGGCGAGCGACGAGCAGTACTTC; CDR3: CPFAPGASDEQYF
V: TRBV27; J: TRBJ2-6; D: TRBD1; size: NA; DNA: TGTGCCAGCAGTTCTCCACAGGGGGCGGCTGGCTCTGGGGCCAACGTCCTGACTTTC; CDR3: CASSSPQGAAGSGANVLTF
V: TRBV28; J: TRBJ2-1; D: NA; size: NA; DNA: TGTGCCAGCAGTTTAGGCAGGAATGAGCAGTTCTTC; CDR3: CASSLGRNEQFF
V: TRBV6-2/TRBV6-3; J: TRBJ2-7; D: NA; size: NA; DNA: TGTGCCAGCAGCTCCTGGGGCGGGGACTACGAGCAGTACTTC; CDR3: CASSSWGGDYEQYF
V: TRBV30; J: TRBJ2-7; D: NA; size: NA; DNA: TGTGCCTGGAGTGCGGGAAACTCCTACGAGCAGTACTTC; CDR3: CAWSAGNSYEQYF
V: TRBV3-1/TRBV3-2; J: TRBJ2-2; D: NA; size: NA; DNA: TGTGCCAGCAGCCAAGGCCGGCTGGGCACCGGGGAGCTGTTTTTT; CDR3: CASSQGRLGTGELFF
V: TRBV19; J: TRBJ1-5; D: NA; size: NA; DNA: TGTGCCAGTAGTATAGCTCCTGGGAATCAGCCCCAGCATTTT; CDR3: CASSIAPGNQPQHF
V: TRBV10-2; J: TRBJ1-6; D: NA; size: NA; DNA: TGCGCCAGCACCAGGGGTAGGAATTCACCCCTCCACTTT; CDR3: CASTRGRNSPLHF
V: TRBV5-1; J: TRBJ2-1; D: TRBD2; size: NA; DNA: TGCGCCAGCAGCTTCGGAGCGGGAGGACGAGATGAGCAGTTCTTC; CDR3: CASSFGAGGRDEQFF
V: TRBV5-1; J: TRBJ2-5; D: NA; size: NA; DNA: TGCGCCAGCAGCCAGGGGGGCCAAGAGACCCAGTACTTC; CDR3: CASSQGGQETQYF
V: TRBV18; J: TRBJ2-3; D: NA; size: NA; DNA: TGTGCCAGCTCACCACCGGCAGGGTCTTACACAGATACGCAGTATTTT; CDR3: CASSPPAGSYTDTQYF
V: TRBV3-1/TRBV3-2; J: TRBJ1-5; D: NA; size: NA; DNA: TGTGCCAGCAGCCAAGGCACGGGGGCTGGGCAGCCCCAGCATTTT; CDR3: CASSQGTGAGQPQHF
V: TRBV6-5; J: TRBJ2-3; D: NA; size: NA; DNA: TGTGCCAGCAGAAGGACCGTTACTAGCACAGATACGCAGTATTTT; CDR3: CASRRTVTSTDTQYF
V: TRBV7-9; J: TRBJ1-4; D: NA; size: once; DNA: TGTGCCAGCAGCTTAGGACATAACAGGGATGCTAATGAAAAACTGTTTTTT; CDR3: CASSLGHNRDANEKLFF
V: TRBV18; J: TRBJ2-5; D: NA; size: NA; DNA: TGTGCCAGCTCAGTGACCCTATCGGGGGCCCAAGAGACCCAGTACTTC; CDR3: CASSVTLSGAQETQYF
V: TRBV6-5; J: TRBJ2-7; D: TRBD2; size: NA; DNA: TGTGCCAGCAGGGACCTAGCGGGAGCGGAGTACGAGCAGTACTTC; CDR3: CASRDLAGAEYEQYF
V: TRBV14; J: TRBJ1-4; D: NA; size: NA; DNA: TGTGCCAGCAGTCTAAATCAGGGAGGTGAAAAACTGTTTTTT; CDR3: CASSLNQGGEKLFF
V: TRBV6-4; J: TRBJ2-3; D: TRBD2; size: NA; DNA: TGTGCCAGCAGTGACTCCGGGGGGGCCACAGATACGCAGTATTTT; CDR3: CASSDSGGATDTQYF
V: TRBV30; J: TRBJ1-2; D: TRBD1; size: NA; DNA: TGTGCCTGGAGTCTCGGGACAGGGGGTGGCTACACCTTC; CDR3: CAWSLGTGGGYTF
V: TRBV5-1; J: TRBJ2-5; D: TRBD1; size: NA; DNA: TGCGCCAGCAGCACTACCGACAGGGGACGAGAGACCCAGTACTTC; CDR3: CASSTTDRGRETQYF
V: TRBV5-4; J: TRBJ1-1; D: NA; size: NA; DNA: TGTGCCAGCAGCTTGGACCCACAGAACACTGAAGCTTTCTTT; CDR3: CASSLDPQNTEAFF
V: TRBV2; J: TRBJ1-1; D: NA; size: NA; DNA: TGTGCCAGCAGTGCTGGGGAGAACACTGAAGCTTTCTTT; CDR3: CASSAGENTEAFF
V: TRBV15; J: TRBJ2-7; D: TRBD1; size: NA; DNA: TGTGCCACCAGCAGATCCGCTGGGACAGGGAAGGGCGAGCAGTACTTC; CDR3: CATSRSAGTGKGEQYF
V: TRBV30; J: TRBJ2-2; D: NA; size: NA; DNA: TGTGCCTGGAGTTCGGCAGGGGGGACGGGGGAGCTGTTTTTT; CDR3: CAWSSAGGTGELFF
V: TRBV30; J: TRBJ1-2; D: NA; size: NA; DNA: TGTGCCTGGAGTGGCGGGGGGGGGCTCGGCTACACCTTC; CDR3: CAWSGGGGLGYTF
V: TRBV5-1; J: TRBJ1-1; D: NA; size: NA; DNA: TGCGCCAGCAGCTTTGGGACAAACACTGAAGCTTTCTTT; CDR3: CASSFGTNTEAFF
V: TRBV7-8; J: TRBJ2-1; D: NA; size: NA; DNA: TGTGCCAGCAGCCTGGTCTTGGATGAGCAGTTCTTC; CDR3: CASSLVLDEQFF
V: TRBV30; J: TRBJ2-3; D: TRBD2; size: NA; DNA: TGTGCCTGGAGCGGGGGGACCGCAGATACGCAGTATTTT; CDR3: CAWSGGTADTQYF
V: TRBV9; J: TRBJ2-1; D: NA; size: NA; DNA: TGTGCCAGCAGCGTAGACGCGGGAAGCAATGAGCAGTTCTTC; CDR3: CASSVDAGSNEQFF
V: TRBV25-1; J: TRBJ2-7; D: TRBD1; size: NA; DNA: TGTGCCAGCAGTGGGGACAGGGCCAGGCACGAGCAGTACTTC; CDR3: CASSGDRARHEQYF
V: TRBV9; J: TRBJ2-7; D: TRBD1; size: NA; DNA: TGTGCCAGCAGCGTCGGACAGGCAACCTACGAGCAGTACTTC; CDR3: CASSVGQATYEQYF
V: TRBV5-4; J: TRBJ1-3; D: NA; size: once; DNA: TGTGCCAGCAGCTTAACAGGGAGAAACACCATATATTTT; CDR3: CASSLTGRNTIYF
V: TRBV18; J: TRBJ2-1; D: TRBD1; size: NA; DNA: TGTGCCAGCTCACCGAACCAGGGGGTTACCTACAATGAGCAGTTCTTC; CDR3: CASSPNQGVTYNEQFF
V: TRBV24-1; J: TRBJ2-2; D: TRBD1; size: NA; DNA: TGTGCCACCCATGCCGGGACAGCCACCGGGGAGCTGTTTTTT; CDR3: CATHAGTATGELFF
V: TRBV10-3; J: TRBJ2-4; D: NA; size: NA; DNA: TGTGCCATCAGTGAGTCGGGAGGCTCCTTAGCCAAAAACATTCAGTACTTC; CDR3: CAISESGGSLAKNIQYF
V: TRBV2; J: TRBJ1-2; D: TRBD1; size: once; DNA: TGTGCCAGCAGTGAAAGGGGGACAGGAGGCTATGGCTACACCTTC; CDR3: CASSERGTGGYGYTF
V: TRBV25-1; J: TRBJ2-5; D: NA; size: NA; DNA: TGTGCCAGCAGTGAATCACGGGGCTGGGAGACCCAGTACTTC; CDR3: CASSESRGWETQYF
V: TRBV28; J: TRBJ2-7; D: TRBD2; size: NA; DNA: TGTGCCAGCAGCCGCGGGACTAGCGGGGGCTACGAGCAGTACTTC; CDR3: CASSRGTSGGYEQYF
V: TRBV18; J: TRBJ1-2; D: TRBD1; size: NA; DNA: TGTGCCAGCTCACTCATGGACAGGGAGGGACATGGCTACACCTTC; CDR3: CASSLMDREGHGYTF
V: TRBV3-1/TRBV3-2; J: TRBJ1-4; D: TRBD1; size: NA; DNA: TGTGCCAGCAGCCCCAGACAGGGAACGAAAGAAAAACTGTTTTTT; CDR3: CASSPRQGTKEKLFF
V: TRBV12-3/TRBV12-4; J: TRBJ1-2; D: NA; size: NA; DNA: TGTGCCAGCAGTTTAGAGGGCTACACCTTC; CDR3: CASSLEGYTF
V: TRBV7-6; J: TRBJ2-7; D: TRBD1; size: NA; DNA: TGTGCCAGCAGCTTAGCGCTCGGTGACAGGGGAAGCGAGCAGTACTTC; CDR3: CASSLALGDRGSEQYF
V: TRBV28; J: TRBJ1-5; D: TRBD1; size: few; DNA: TGTGCCAGCAGTTTATGGAGGGGGACAGGAGATCTTGGTCAGCCCCAGCATTTT; CDR3: CASSLWRGTGDLGQPQHF
V: TRBV3-1/TRBV3-2; J: TRBJ2-7; D: NA; size: NA; DNA: TGTGCCAGCAGCCATGGAGCCCGAACGGAGCAGTACTTC; CDR3: CASSHGARTEQYF
V: TRBV5-6; J: TRBJ1-5; D: NA; size: NA; DNA: TGTGCCAGCAGCTCGTATACTAAAAATAGCAATCAGCCCCAGCATTTT; CDR3: CASSSYTKNSNQPQHF
V: TRBV19; J: TRBJ1-1; D: NA; size: NA; DNA: TGTGCCAGTAGTATCCCGGGATCTGAAGCTTTCTTT; CDR3: CASSIPGSEAFF
V: TRBV30; J: TRBJ1-6; D: TRBD1; size: NA; DNA: TGTGCCTGGAGTGTAGACAGGGGGCTCAGCTCCTATAATTCACCCCTCCACTTT; CDR3: CAWSVDRGLSSYNSPLHF
V: TRBV11-2; J: TRBJ1-2; D: NA; size: NA; DNA: TGTGCCAGCAGCTTAAACCTGGCTACGAAAGGCTACACCTTC; CDR3: CASSLNLATKGYTF
V: TRBV7-9; J: TRBJ1-2; D: TRBD1; size: NA; DNA: TGTGCCAGCAGCGAACGCCGGACAGGGTACGGCTACACCTTC; CDR3: CASSERRTGYGYTF